The T cell receptor (beta chain) described here comes from a study of T cell responses to AZD1222 COVID-19 vaccine (dated by TCRdb to the early 2020s). Background for the entire study: TCR sequencing was performed for about 250 trial participants, of whom approximately 200 were given two doses of AZD1222 and roughly 25 were given two doses of MenACWY control vaccine. Trial participants were enrolled into age subgroups of 18-55, 56-69 and 70-plus years, which contained about 150, 28 and 57 TCR-sequenced participants, respectively. Study-wide findings and limitations: The 56-69-year group was small, and its depth increase did not reach significance, likely because of low power. After two AZD1222 doses, spike-specific TCR breadth and depth were significantly higher than at day 0 and than in MenACWY recipients. No day 14 peak-response samples were available, so repertoires were characterized only after the peak T cell response. Vaccine-associated CD4 TCRs spanned the whole spike protein, with dominant responses in regions 160-218 and 743-854. Participants were mostly white British and included more females than males, and it was suggested by the authors that clonal diversity may have been underestimated. Conclusions about previously exposed vaccinees are limited because only 6 or 7 AZD1222 recipients were SARS-CoV-2 seropositive at baseline. Reportedly, almost half of the unique spike-specific TCRs recognized epitopes lying outside the regions that are mutated in the B.1.351 and B.1.1.7 variants.

About this clone: Its cognate antigen has yet to be identified. No per-base quality is available; no much larger clone lies one base away.

The CDR3 regions of human TCRbeta chains were analyzed by immunosequencing. The authors' pipeline ran thus. Repertoire TCRs were matched against a reference library of SARS-CoV-2-specific TCRs generated with the MIRA antigen-specificity platform. Breadth was defined as the fraction of unique TCRs that were SARS-CoV-2-associated, and depth was defined as the fraction of total T cells that were SARS-CoV-2-associated. Each spike-specific TCR was assigned to its reactive spike region and to a CD4 or CD8 class using the MIRA data. Log10-transformed breadth and depth values were compared by one-way ANOVA with Sidak's multiple comparisons tests. What TCRdb holds here is the immuneACCESS table cut down to in-frame rearrangements. Part of the clones is not present; checked against another copy, under half of the missing clones reflect an unresolved V gene, and the others are unexplained. D and trimming come from the DNA, and the V and J calls and clone size come from that table. For this sample there are 150,000 to 200,000 clones; 92% appear just once. In total, the top ten clones hold 1.3% of the sample.

The intended sense of this specimen's time point label: about 28 days (+/-7) after the second vaccine dose. AZD1222 recipients whose second dose came at about 4 weeks and those whose second dose came at about 12 weeks were combined into one group, since spike-specific TCR depth and breadth did not differ between the two schedules. Vaccinee samples came from UK trials COV001 and COV002, including a single-blind randomized controlled phase 2/3 trial of AZD1222 (ChAdOx1 nCoV-19) in healthy adults. For TCRbeta chain sequencing, PBMC samples from trial participants were taken at day 0 and at day 28 after the second dose. V lost 6 bases and J lost 5 bases; the stretch between them is 17 bases long. The CDR3 holds 15 amino acids from the cysteine to the phenylalanine. The only DNA kept is the CDR3, 45 bases in frame from the first base. CDR1 and CDR2 were assigned from the germline V gene as MDHEN and SYDVKM.

The sequence derives from an adult who received the AZD1222 COVID-19 vaccine. The chain couples TRBV28 to TRBJ2-1, with TRBD1 tentatively as D gene (6 bases match). This sample comprised peripheral blood, obtained 28 days after the second AZD1222 dose. The DNA is as follows: TGTGCCAGCAGCCCGAGACAGGATTCCAACAATGAGCAGTTCTTC. It encodes CASSPRQDSNNEQFF.